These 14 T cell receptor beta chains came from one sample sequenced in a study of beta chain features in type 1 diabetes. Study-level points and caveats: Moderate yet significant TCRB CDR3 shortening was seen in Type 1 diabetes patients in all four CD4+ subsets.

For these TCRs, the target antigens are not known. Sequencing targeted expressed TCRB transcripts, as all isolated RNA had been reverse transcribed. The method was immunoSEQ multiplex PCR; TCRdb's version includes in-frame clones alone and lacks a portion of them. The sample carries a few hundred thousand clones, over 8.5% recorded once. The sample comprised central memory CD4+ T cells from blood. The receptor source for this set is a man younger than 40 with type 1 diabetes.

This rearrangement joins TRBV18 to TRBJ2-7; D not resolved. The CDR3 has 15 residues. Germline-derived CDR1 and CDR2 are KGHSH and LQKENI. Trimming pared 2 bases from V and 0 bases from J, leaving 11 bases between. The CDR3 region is CASSPTSAGSYEQYF. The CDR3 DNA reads TGTGCCAGCTCACCAACGTCCGCAGGCTCCTACGAGCAGTACTTC.

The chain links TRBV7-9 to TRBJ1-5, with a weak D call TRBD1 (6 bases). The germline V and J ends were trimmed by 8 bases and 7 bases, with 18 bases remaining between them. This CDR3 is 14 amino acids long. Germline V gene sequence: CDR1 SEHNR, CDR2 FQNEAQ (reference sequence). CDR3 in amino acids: CASASGGVRQPQHF. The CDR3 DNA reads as TGTGCCAGCGCCTCGGGGGGCGTTAGACAGCCCCAGCATTTT.

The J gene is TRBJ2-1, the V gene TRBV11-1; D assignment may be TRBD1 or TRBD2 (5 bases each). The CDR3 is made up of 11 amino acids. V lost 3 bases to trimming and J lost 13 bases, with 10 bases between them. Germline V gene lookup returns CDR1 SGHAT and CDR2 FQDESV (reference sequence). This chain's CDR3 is CASSFGDRQFF. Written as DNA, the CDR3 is TGTGCCAGCAGCTTTGGGGACCGTCAGTTCTTC.

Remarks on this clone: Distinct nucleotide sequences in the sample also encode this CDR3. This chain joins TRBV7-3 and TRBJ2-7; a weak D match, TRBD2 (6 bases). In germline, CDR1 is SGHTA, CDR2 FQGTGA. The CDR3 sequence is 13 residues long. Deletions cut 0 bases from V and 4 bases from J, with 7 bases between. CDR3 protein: CASSLTSGYEQYF. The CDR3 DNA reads TGTGCCAGCAGCTTAACTAGCGGATACGAGCAGTACTTC.

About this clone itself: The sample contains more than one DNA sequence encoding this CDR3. The CDR3 region has the DNA TGCAGCGCTCGGACAGGGCCGTTCTACAATGAGCAGTTCTTC. It encodes CSARTGPFYNEQFF. The chain has TRBV29-1 and TRBJ2-1, with TRBD1 matching over 8 bases. This CDR3 has 14 residues. The V segment lost 7 bases and the J segment 3 bases; nucleotides outside the gene matches: 8. CDR1 is SQVTM, CDR2 ANQGSEA, per germline.

CDR3 sequence reads: CASSLKLDRDYEQYF. CDR3 DNA sequence: TGTGCCAGCAGCTTAAAATTGGACAGGGACTACGAGCAGTACTTC. The chain uses TRBV11-1 and TRBJ2-7, with 8 bases lining up with TRBD1. Germline V gene data show CDR1 as SGHAT and CDR2 as FQDESV (reference sequence). The CDR3 contains 15 residues. V lost 2 bases to trimming and J lost 3 bases; unmatched junction nucleotides: 6. Full variable domain (rest looked up from reference TRBV11-1 and TRBJ2-7): EAEVAQSPRYKITEKSQAVAFWCDPISGHATLYWYRQILGQGPELLVQFQDESVVDDSQLPKDRFSAERLKGVDSTLKIQPAELGDSAMYLCASSLKLDRDYEQYFGPGTRLTVT.

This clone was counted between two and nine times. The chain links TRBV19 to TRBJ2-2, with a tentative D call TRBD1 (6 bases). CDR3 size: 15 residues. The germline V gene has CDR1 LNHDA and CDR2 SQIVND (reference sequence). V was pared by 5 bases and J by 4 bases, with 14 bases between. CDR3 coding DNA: TGTGCCAGTAGTCACCCCCGAGGGGGCACCGGGGAGCTGTTTTTT. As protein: CASSHPRGGTGELFF.

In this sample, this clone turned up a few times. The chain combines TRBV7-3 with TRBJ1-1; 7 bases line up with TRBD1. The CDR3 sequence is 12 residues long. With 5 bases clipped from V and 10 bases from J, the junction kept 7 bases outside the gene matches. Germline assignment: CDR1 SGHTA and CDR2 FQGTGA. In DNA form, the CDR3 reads TGTGCCAGCAGCACACTCAGGGGGGGAGCTTTCTTT. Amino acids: CASSTLRGGAFF.

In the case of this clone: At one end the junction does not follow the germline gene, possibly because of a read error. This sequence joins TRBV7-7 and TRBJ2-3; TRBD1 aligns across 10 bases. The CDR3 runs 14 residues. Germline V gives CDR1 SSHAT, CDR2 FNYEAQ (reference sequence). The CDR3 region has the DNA TGTGCTAGCAGCTTGGGACAGGGGTTAGATACGCAGTATTTT. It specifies CASSLGQGLDTQYF.

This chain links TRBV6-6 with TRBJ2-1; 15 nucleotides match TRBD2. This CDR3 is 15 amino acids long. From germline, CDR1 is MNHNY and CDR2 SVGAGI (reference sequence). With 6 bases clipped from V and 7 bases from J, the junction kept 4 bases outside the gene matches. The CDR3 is CASSFGTSGGNEQFF. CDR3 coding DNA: TGTGCCAGCAGCTTTGGGACTAGCGGGGGGAATGAGCAGTTCTTC.

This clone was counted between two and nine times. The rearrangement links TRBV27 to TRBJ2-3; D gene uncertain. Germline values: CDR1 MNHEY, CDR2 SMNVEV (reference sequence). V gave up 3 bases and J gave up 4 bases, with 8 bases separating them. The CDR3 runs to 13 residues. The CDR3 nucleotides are TGTGCCAGCAGTTTCACTTGGGCAGATACGCAGTATTTT. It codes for CASSFTWADTQYF.

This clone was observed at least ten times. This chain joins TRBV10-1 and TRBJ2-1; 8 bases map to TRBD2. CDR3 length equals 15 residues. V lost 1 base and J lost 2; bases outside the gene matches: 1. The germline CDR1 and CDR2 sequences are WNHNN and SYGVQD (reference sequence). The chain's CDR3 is CASSEFGGAYNEQFF. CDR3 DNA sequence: TGCGCCAGCAGTGAGTTCGGGGGGGCCTACAATGAGCAGTTCTTC.

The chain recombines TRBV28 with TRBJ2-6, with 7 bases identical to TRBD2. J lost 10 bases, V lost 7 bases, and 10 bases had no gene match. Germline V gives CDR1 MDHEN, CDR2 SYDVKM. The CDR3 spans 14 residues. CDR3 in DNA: TGTGCCAGCACTTATCGGGACTACACTAACGTCCTGACTTTC. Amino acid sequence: CASTYRDYTNVLTF.

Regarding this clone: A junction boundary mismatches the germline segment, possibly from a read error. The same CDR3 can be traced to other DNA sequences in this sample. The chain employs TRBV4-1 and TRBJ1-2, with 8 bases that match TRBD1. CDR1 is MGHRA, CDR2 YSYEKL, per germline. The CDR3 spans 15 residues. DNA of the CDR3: TGTGCCAGCAGCCAAGATATAACAGGGGGGCATGGCTACACCTTC. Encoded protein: CASSQDITGGHGYTF.